What follows are 17 T cell receptor beta chains derived from one specimen sequenced in a study of OX40 agonist ivuxolimab in advanced cancers. Profiling relied on immunoSEQ multiplex PCR, and the TCRdb table lists in-frame clones only, not all of them. Among 9,500 to 10,000 clones listed, more than 70% were seen once. This material consisted of CD4+ or CD8+ T cells sorted from blood, taken in a trial of the OX40 agonist ivuxolimab. These receptors originate from an adult with an advanced solid tumor such as melanoma, head and neck, liver or kidney cancer.

This rearrangement joins TRBV7-2 to TRBJ1-5; unclear D gene. CDR1 and CDR2 from the germline V gene are SGHTA and FQGNSA. This CDR3 comprises 13 residues. V lost 1 base to trimming and J lost 7 bases, with 8 bases between them. The CDR3 protein is CASSLELRQPQHF. The CDR3 DNA is TGTGCCAGCAGCTTAGAACTCCGGCAGCCCCAGCATTTT. Together with reference TRBV7-2 and TRBJ1-5, the CDR3 gives the full variable domain: GAGVSQSPSNKVTEKGKDVELRCDPISGHTALYWYRQSLGQGLEFLIYFQGNSAPDKSGLPSDRFSAERTGGSVSTLTIQRTQQEDSAVYLCASSLELRQPQHFGDGTRLSIL.

The genes are TRBV7-2 and TRBJ1-1, with TRBD1 matching 8 bases. The CDR3 spans 17 residues. Trimming took 5 bases from V and 2 from J; bases not matched to a gene: 13. CDR1 is SGHTA, CDR2 FQGNSA, per germline. The CDR3 reads CASSRGQGAPINTEAFF. In DNA, the CDR3 is TGTGCCAGCAGCAGGGGGCAGGGGGCTCCTATAAACACTGAAGCTTTCTTT.

The chain couples TRBV14 to TRBJ2-1, with 7 bases matching TRBD2. Per the germline V gene, CDR1 is SGHDN and CDR2 is FVKESK. The CDR3 has 14 amino acids. V gave up 3 bases and J gave up 6 bases; unmatched junction bases: 5. The CDR3 region has the DNA TGTGCCAGCAGCCAGCCCGGGACTACCAATGAGCAGTTCTTC. It codes for CASSQPGTTNEQFF.

The chain couples TRBV14 to TRBJ2-7, with TRBD2 matching 14 bases. Per germline, CDR1 SGHDN and CDR2 FVKESK. The V segment lost 4 bases and the J segment 7 bases; nucleotides outside the gene matches: 9. This CDR3 is built from 16 residues. CDR3 sequence (DNA): TGTGCCAGCAGCCCCCGTGGACTAGCGGGAGGAGGGGAGCAGTACTTC. Translation gives CASSPRGLAGGGEQYF. The full variable domain, with the rest looked up from reference TRBV14 and TRBJ2-7, is EAGVTQFPSHSVIEKGQTVTLRCDPISGHDNLYWYRRVMGKEIKFLLHFVKESKQDESGMPNNRFLAERTGGTYSTLKVQPAELEDSGVYFCASSPRGLAGGGEQYFGPGTRLTVT.

This chain links TRBV14 with TRBJ2-1; D assignment may be TRBD1 or TRBD2 (5 bases each). This CDR3 has 14 amino acids. Germline V lookup: CDR1 SGHDN, CDR2 FVKESK. V lost 1 base, J lost 9 bases, and 13 bases lay in between. The CDR3 nucleotides are TGTGCCAGCAGCCAAGGTGGGACCGACGGTGAGCAGTTCTTC. The encoded protein is CASSQGGTDGEQFF.

V is TRBV28 and J is TRBJ1-1; TRBD1 agrees at 8 bases. Per the germline V gene, CDR1 is MDHEN and CDR2 is SYDVKM. V shed 7 bases and J 5 bases; nucleotides not matched to a gene: 6. This CDR3 spans 13 amino acids. In nucleotides, the CDR3 is TGTGCCAGCACTTACCAGGGGGCGACTGAAGCTTTCTTT. This encodes CASTYQGATEAFF.

This clone was recorded only once. This chain uses TRBV2 with TRBJ1-1; no reliable D call. The CDR3 covers 13 residues. In germline, CDR1 is SNHLY, CDR2 FYNNEI. Trimming left V 7 bases short and J 2 bases short, with 11 bases between. The CDR3 region is CASKDTFNTEAFF. The DNA for the CDR3 is TGTGCCAGCAAAGACACCTTCAACACTGAAGCTTTCTTT.

CDR3 in amino acids: CASSLTHYEQYF. The CDR3 region has the DNA TGTGCCAGCTCACTTACACACTACGAGCAGTACTTC. This sequence joins TRBV18 and TRBJ2-7; D is unresolved. Germline CDR1 KGHSH, CDR2 LQKENI. The CDR3 has 12 residues. Trimming removed 4 bases at V and 3 bases at J, with 7 bases between.

The chain links TRBV15 to TRBJ2-3, with D perhaps matching TRBD2 (5 bases). The CDR3 covers 16 residues. V was pared by 1 base and J by 1 base, with 12 bases between. From germline, CDR1 is LNHNV and CDR2 YYDKDF (reference sequence). The CDR3 region is CATSRGETWGTDTQYF. CDR3 nucleotides: TGTGCCACCAGCAGAGGGGAGACCTGGGGCACAGATACGCAGTATTTT.

CDR3 nucleotide sequence: TGTGCCAGCAGCGCTGGACGGCCGGGGGGCGAGCAGTACTTC. Translating gives CASSAGRPGGEQYF. The rearrangement uses TRBV28 and TRBJ2-7, with 7 nucleotides matching TRBD2. V lost 6 bases to trimming and J lost 6 bases; unmatched junction nucleotides: 11. Germline loops: CDR1 MDHEN, CDR2 SYDVKM. This CDR3 has 14 residues.

This clone has just one count. The chain links TRBV28 to TRBJ2-7; D gene ambiguous. V was clipped by 6 bases and J by 2 bases, with 14 bases between them. CDR1 MDHEN and CDR2 SYDVKM come from the germline V gene. This CDR3 contains 14 residues. The CDR3 spells CASRHVETAYEQYF. CDR3 in DNA: TGTGCCAGCAGGCATGTGGAGACCGCCTACGAGCAGTACTTC.

The gene calls are TRBV7-9 and TRBJ1-5; TRBD1 agrees at 9 bases. V shed 6 bases and J 7 bases; nucleotides not matched to a gene: 10. Germline loops: CDR1 SEHNR, CDR2 FQNEAQ (reference sequence). The CDR3 has 15 amino acids. Here the CDR3 DNA reads TGTGCCAGCAGTCGAACAGGGGGCTCGGAACAGCCCCAGCATTTT. Translated: CASSRTGGSEQPQHF.

The chain has TRBV6-1 and TRBJ1-6; no clear D gene. Germline V gives CDR1 MNHNS, CDR2 SASEGT. The V end lost 8 bases, the J end lost 13 bases, and 6 bases lay between the germline ends. This CDR3 spans 9 amino acids. CDR3 residues: CASGKPLHF. For the CDR3, the DNA is TGTGCCAGCGGGAAGCCCCTCCACTTT.

This clone was seen only once. The chain has TRBV7-2 and TRBJ2-3; 7 bases match TRBD2. Per the germline V gene, CDR1 is SGHTA and CDR2 is FQGNSA. J was trimmed by 3 bases and V by 9 bases; bases with no gene match: 18. The CDR3 runs to 17 residues. CDR3 sequence reads: CARVDPLLREYTDTQYF. CDR3 nucleotides: TGTGCCAGAGTGGACCCTCTGTTGCGGGAGTATACAGATACGCAGTATTTT.

This sequence joins TRBV23-1 and TRBJ2-6; D unresolved. Being an ORF, TRBV23-1 has a function that is uncertain. The CDR3 extends over 17 amino acids. V lost 0 bases and J 2 bases, leaving 11 bases between the germline ends. CDR3 DNA sequence: TGCGCCAGCAGTCAATCCCCCGGTGGAACTGGGGCCAACGTCCTGACTTTC. This sequence encodes CASSQSPGGTGANVLTF.

The V gene is TRBV7-9, the J gene TRBJ1-1, with 9 bases aligning to TRBD1. After removal of 0 bases from V and 10 bases from J, the junction contained 3 bases not matched to a gene. Germline values: CDR1 SEHNR, CDR2 FQNEAQ (reference sequence). The CDR3 is 13 amino acids. CDR3 bases: TGTGCCAGCAGCTTAGCGGGACAGGGCGGAGCTTTCTTT. Translating it yields CASSLAGQGGAFF.

In this sample, this clone turned up a few times. The chain couples TRBV18 to TRBJ1-5; D not resolved. The CDR3 spans 14 residues. V gave up 8 bases and J gave up 0 bases, with 11 bases separating them. The germline CDR1 and CDR2 sequences are KGHSH and LQKENI. CDR3 sequence reads: CASTSGNSNQPQHF. The CDR3 DNA sequence: TGTGCCAGCACGAGTGGCAATAGCAATCAGCCCCAGCATTTT.